Here is one T cell receptor beta chain with its context. Its antigen is undetermined. This sample stems from a study of beta chain features in type 1 diabetes. Study-wide results and caveats: Shorter TCRB CDR3s, moderately but significantly so, marked every one of the four CD4+ subsets in Type 1 diabetes patients.

The CDR3 is 19 residues long. V was trimmed by 3 bases and J by 0 bases, leaving 23 bases between them. Germline V gene lookup returns CDR1 LGHNA and CDR2 YNFKEQ. The authors reverse transcribed all of the isolated RNA, so sequencing captured expressed TCRB transcripts. Profiling relied on immunoSEQ multiplex PCR, and the TCRdb table lists in-frame clones only, not all of them. Of about 250,000 clones listed, 9.5% to 13% are singletons. The source is a man in his thirties or forties with type 1 diabetes. Sequenced input: naive CD4+ T cells from blood. The chain joins TRBV4-2 to TRBJ1-2, with D perhaps matching TRBD1 (5 bases). CDR3 sequence reads: CASSHPDSRGWRANYGYTF. The CDR3, as DNA: TGTGCCAGCAGCCATCCCGATAGCCGGGGGTGGCGAGCTAACTATGGCTACACCTTC.